A selection of T cell receptor beta chains follows, all from one sample in a study of blood T cell repertoires in COVID-19. Sequencing used immunoSEQ multiplex PCR; TCRdb keeps in-frame clones, though not all of them. The sample includes a few hundred thousand clones, more than 75% of them seen just once. Sequencing used peripheral blood. The source of these receptors is a woman in her 70s with active or convalescent COVID-19. Both conserved end residues are part of each CDR3.

length	V	CDR3
16	TRBV24-1	CATSVPASGYTDTQYF
19	TRBV15	CATSRVSGGRAVSNQPQHF
15	TRBV9	CASSLTGTNTGELFF
14	TRBV7-9	CASSLELAGHEQFF
15	TRBV5-6	CASSFRTLSYNEQFF
13	TRBV24-1	CATSPGVTGELFF
16	TRBV10-2	CASTLTGEPSNGGYTF
15	TRBV11-2	CASSLRLAVRETQYF
15	TRBV9	CASSTRQGKNTEAFF
16	TRBV4-3	CASSQDLGTGVSPLHF
14	TRBV24-1	CATRERGPNTEAFF
13	TRBV5-1	CASSSGTTYEQYF
12	TRBV5-1	CASSSRGTEAFF
15	TRBV9	CASSAQTGDDTEAFF
15	TRBV9	CASSPRQGGTDTQYF
13	TRBV7-6	CASSLNGVAEAFF
11	TRBV6-5	CASSPQNEAFF
15	TRBV27	CASSTTGRETDTQYF
15	TRBV3-1/TRBV3-2	CASSQDPGGLNTQYF
16	TRBV5-4	CASSQDHGTGLEKLFF